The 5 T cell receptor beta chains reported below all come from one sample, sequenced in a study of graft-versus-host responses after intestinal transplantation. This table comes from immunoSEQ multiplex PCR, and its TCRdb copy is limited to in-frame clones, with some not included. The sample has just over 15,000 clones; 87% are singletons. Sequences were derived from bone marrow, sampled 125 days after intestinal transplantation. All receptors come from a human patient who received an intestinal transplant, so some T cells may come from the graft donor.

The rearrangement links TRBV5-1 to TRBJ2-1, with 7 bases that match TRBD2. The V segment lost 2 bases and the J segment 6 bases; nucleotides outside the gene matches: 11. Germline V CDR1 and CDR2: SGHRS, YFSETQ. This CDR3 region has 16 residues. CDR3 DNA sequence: TGCGCCAGCAGCTTTTTCGGCCTAGCGGATATCAATGAGCAGTTCTTC. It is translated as CASSFFGLADINEQFF.

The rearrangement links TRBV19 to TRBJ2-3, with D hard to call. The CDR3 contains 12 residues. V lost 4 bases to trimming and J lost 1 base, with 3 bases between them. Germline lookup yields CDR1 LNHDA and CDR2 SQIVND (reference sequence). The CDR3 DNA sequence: TGTGCCAGTAGTACCCGCACAGATACGCAGTATTTT. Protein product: CASSTRTDTQYF.

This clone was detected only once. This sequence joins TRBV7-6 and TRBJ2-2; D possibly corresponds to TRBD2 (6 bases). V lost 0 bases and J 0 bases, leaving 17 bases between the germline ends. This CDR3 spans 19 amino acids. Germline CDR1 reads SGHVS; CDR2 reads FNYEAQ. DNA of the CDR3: TGTGCCAGCAGCTTAGCCCCTGGCAGGAGGGGATCGAACACCGGGGAGCTGTTTTTT. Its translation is CASSLAPGRRGSNTGELFF.

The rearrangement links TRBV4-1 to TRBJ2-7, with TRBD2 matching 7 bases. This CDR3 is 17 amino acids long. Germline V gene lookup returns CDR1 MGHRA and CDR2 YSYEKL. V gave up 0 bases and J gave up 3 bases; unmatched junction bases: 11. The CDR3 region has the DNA TGCGCCAGCAGCCAAGAAAATCCGCTAGCGGATTACTACGAGCAGTACTTC. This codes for CASSQENPLADYYEQYF.

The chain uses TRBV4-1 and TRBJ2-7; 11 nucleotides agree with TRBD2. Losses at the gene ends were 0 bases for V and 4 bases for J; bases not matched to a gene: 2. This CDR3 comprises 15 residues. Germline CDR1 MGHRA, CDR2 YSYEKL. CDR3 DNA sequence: TGCGCCAGCAGCCAAGAGACTAGCGGGATATACGAGCAGTACTTC. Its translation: CASSQETSGIYEQYF.